Listed below are T cell receptor beta chains from one sample, sequenced in a study of vaccination effects on CD4 cells after COVID-19. Their cognate antigens are unknown. Profiled with immunoSEQ multiplex PCR; TCRdb holds only in-frame clones, not every one. This repertoire shows tens of thousands of clones, roughly 70% found once; its top ten account for about 17%. The sequencing here drew on CD4+ T cells from PBMCs cultured with SARS-CoV-2 spike peptides, taken before COVID-19 vaccination. The origin of the receptors is a human donor who received a COVID-19 vaccine. CDR3s leave out the opening cysteine and the closing phenylalanine or tryptophan. Fields, in order: J gene, V gene, CDR3 protein.

J gene: TRBJ1-2; V gene: TRBV10-3; CDR3 protein: ASRPGGINYGYT
J gene: TRBJ2-6; V gene: TRBV28; CDR3 protein: AMAPGTGANVLT
J gene: TRBJ1-1; V gene: TRBV5-1; CDR3 protein: ASSLGDDTEAF
J gene: TRBJ1-4; V gene: TRBV4-2; CDR3 protein: ASSPGRATNEKLF
J gene: TRBJ1-3; V gene: TRBV30; CDR3 protein: AWRKKSSGNTIY
J gene: TRBJ2-3; V gene: TRBV9; CDR3 protein: ASSVAWRGTTDTQY
J gene: TRBJ2-1; V gene: TRBV18; CDR3 protein: ASSPGLASIGQF
J gene: TRBJ2-1; V gene: TRBV6-4; CDR3 protein: ASSTAGGSSYNEQF
J gene: TRBJ2-3; V gene: TRBV5-4; CDR3 protein: ASSRDRVTDTQY
J gene: TRBJ2-4; V gene: TRBV5-5; CDR3 protein: ASSLERDRNIQY
J gene: TRBJ1-5; V gene: TRBV29-1; CDR3 protein: SVGQGNQPQH
J gene: TRBJ1-4; V gene: TRBV4-2; CDR3 protein: ASSQVLVGTNEKLF
J gene: TRBJ1-5; V gene: TRBV5-1; CDR3 protein: ASSLERNQPQH
J gene: TRBJ2-1; V gene: TRBV2; CDR3 protein: ASSEGLVGL
J gene: TRBJ2-7; V gene: TRBV6-5; CDR3 protein: ASRGGQAIYEQY
J gene: TRBJ2-2; V gene: TRBV5-6; CDR3 protein: ASSLAGTTGELF
J gene: TRBJ1-5; V gene: TRBV12-3/TRBV12-4; CDR3 protein: ASSLAPQPQH
J gene: TRBJ2-3; V gene: TRBV4-2; CDR3 protein: ASEGDTQY
J gene: TRBJ1-6; V gene: TRBV10-3; CDR3 protein: AIRWDSSNSPLH
J gene: TRBJ2-7; V gene: TRBV5-5; CDR3 protein: ASSLFRGQGNYEQY
J gene: TRBJ1-2; V gene: TRBV30; CDR3 protein: AWNRDHNYGYT
J gene: TRBJ1-6; V gene: TRBV11-2; CDR3 protein: ASSLGVGNSPLH
J gene: TRBJ1-1; V gene: TRBV18; CDR3 protein: ASSPGEGRTEAF
J gene: TRBJ1-2; V gene: TRBV2; CDR3 protein: ASRAQGRSGYT
J gene: TRBJ2-3; V gene: TRBV5-1; CDR3 protein: ASSLTSGLGDTQY
J gene: TRBJ2-1; V gene: TRBV6-1; CDR3 protein: ASSEAGVRYNEQF
J gene: TRBJ2-5; V gene: TRBV27; CDR3 protein: ASSLWGNGRAQETQY
J gene: TRBJ2-5; V gene: TRBV9; CDR3 protein: ASSLGMSPTQY
J gene: TRBJ2-3; V gene: TRBV28; CDR3 protein: ASSFSTRGNTDTQY
J gene: TRBJ2-3; V gene: TRBV19; CDR3 protein: ASSIQAGGTDTQY
J gene: TRBJ1-2; V gene: TRBV6-6; CDR3 protein: ASRPRQGYYGYT
J gene: TRBJ1-6; V gene: TRBV6-6; CDR3 protein: ASSNPGQGSSPLH
J gene: TRBJ1-2; V gene: TRBV18; CDR3 protein: ASSPPMTPNYGYT
J gene: TRBJ2-1; V gene: TRBV11-3; CDR3 protein: ASSLDPSGYNEQF
J gene: TRBJ2-2; V gene: TRBV18; CDR3 protein: ASSPPQGRTGELF
J gene: TRBJ2-5; V gene: TRBV9; CDR3 protein: AGSKGLQETQY
J gene: TRBJ1-2; V gene: TRBV30; CDR3 protein: AWSRVFYT